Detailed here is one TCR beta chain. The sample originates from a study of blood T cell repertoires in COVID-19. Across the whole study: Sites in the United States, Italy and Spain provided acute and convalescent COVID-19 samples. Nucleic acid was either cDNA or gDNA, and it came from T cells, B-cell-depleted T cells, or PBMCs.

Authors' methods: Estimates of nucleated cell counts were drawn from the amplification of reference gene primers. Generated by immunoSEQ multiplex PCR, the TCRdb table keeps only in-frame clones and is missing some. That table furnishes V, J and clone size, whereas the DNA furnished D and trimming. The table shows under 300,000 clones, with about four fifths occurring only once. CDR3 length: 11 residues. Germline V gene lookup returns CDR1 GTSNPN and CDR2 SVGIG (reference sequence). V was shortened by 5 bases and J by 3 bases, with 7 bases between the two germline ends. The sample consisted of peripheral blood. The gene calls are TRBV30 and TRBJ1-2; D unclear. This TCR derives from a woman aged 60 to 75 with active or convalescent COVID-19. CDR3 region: CAWARDYGYTF. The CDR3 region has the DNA TGTGCCTGGGCCCGGGACTATGGCTACACCTTC.